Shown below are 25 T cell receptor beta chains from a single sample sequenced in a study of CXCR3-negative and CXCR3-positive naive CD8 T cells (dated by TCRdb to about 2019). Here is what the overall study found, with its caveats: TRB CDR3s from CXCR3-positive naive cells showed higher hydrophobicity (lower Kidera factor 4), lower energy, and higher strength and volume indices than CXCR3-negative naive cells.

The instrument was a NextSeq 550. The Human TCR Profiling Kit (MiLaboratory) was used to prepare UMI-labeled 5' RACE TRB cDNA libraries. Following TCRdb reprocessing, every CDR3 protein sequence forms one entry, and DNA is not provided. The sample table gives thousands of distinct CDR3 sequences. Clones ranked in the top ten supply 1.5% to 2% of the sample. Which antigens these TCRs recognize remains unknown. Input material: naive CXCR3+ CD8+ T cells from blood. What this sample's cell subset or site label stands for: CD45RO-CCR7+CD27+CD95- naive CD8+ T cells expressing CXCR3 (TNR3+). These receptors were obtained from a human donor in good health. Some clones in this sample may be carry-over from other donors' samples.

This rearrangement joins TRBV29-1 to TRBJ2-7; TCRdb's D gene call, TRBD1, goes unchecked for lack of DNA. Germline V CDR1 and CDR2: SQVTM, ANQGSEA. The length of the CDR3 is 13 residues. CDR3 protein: CSVKTGTAYEQYF.

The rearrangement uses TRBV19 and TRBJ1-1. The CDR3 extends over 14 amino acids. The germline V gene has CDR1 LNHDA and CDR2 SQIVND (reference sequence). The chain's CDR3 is CASSPGLLNTEAFF.

The CDR3 region is CSVYRTPRRSYNEQFF. The chain employs TRBV29-1 and TRBJ2-1; absent DNA, TCRdb's TRBD1 call cannot be checked. Germline CDR1 SQVTM, CDR2 ANQGSEA. This CDR3 region has 16 residues.

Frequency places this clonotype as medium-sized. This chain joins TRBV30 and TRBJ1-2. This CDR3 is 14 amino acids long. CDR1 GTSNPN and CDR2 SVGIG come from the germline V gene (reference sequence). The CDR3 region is CAWGEGVHYYGYTF.

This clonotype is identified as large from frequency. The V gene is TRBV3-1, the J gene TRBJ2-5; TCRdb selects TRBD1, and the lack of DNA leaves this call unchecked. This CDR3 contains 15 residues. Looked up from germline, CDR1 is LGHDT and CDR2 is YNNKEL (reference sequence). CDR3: CASSQAGTGEETQYF.

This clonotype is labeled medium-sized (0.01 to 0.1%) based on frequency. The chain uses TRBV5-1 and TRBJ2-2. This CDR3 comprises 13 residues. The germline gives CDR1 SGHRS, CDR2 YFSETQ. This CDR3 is CASSSEQPGELFF.

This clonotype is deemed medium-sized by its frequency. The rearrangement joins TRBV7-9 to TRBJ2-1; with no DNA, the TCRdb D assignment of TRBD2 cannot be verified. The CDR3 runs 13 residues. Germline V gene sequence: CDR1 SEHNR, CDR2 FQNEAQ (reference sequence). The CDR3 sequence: CASPSGTHNEQFF.

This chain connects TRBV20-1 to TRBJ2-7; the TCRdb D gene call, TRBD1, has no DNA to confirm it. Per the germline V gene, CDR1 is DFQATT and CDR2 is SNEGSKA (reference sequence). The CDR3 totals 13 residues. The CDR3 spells CSAPGTGPYEQYF.

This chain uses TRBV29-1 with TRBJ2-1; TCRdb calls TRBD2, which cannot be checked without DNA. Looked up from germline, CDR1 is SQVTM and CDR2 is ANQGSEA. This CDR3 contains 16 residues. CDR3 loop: CSAGLAGGGERNEQFF.

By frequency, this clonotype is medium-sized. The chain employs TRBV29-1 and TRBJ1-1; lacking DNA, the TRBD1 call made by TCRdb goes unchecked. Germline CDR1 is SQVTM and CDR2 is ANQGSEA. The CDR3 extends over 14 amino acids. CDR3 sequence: CSVQVTALNTEAFF.

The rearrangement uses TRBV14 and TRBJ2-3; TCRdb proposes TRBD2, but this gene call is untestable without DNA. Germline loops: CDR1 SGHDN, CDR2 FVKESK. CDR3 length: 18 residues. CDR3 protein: CASSHNTRIAGSTDRQYF.

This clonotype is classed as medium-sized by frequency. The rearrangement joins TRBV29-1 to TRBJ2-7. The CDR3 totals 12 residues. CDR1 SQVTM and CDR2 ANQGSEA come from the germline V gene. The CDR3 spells CSVEDRTYEQYF.

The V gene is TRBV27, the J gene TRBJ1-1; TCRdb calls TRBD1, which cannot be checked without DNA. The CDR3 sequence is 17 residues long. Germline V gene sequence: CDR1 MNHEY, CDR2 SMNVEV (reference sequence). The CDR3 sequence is CASSPTLPGGRNTEAFF.

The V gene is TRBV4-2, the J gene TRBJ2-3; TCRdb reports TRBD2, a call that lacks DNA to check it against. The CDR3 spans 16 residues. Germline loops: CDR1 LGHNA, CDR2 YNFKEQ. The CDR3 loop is CASSQEEQGGTDTQYF.

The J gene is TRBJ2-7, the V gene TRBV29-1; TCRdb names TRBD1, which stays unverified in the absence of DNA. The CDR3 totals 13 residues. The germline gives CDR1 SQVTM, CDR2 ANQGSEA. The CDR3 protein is CSVEEGTRYEQYF.

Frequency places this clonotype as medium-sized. The CDR3 region is CASSIGGGNTEAFF. The J gene is TRBJ1-1, the V gene TRBV6-5; TCRdb selects TRBD1, and the lack of DNA leaves this call unchecked. CDR1 and CDR2 from the germline V gene are MNHEY and SVGAGI. This CDR3 has 14 residues.

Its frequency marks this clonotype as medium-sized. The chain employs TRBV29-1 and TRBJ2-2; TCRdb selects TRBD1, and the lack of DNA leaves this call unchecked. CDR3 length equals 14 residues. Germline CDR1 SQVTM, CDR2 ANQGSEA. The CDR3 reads CSVEGTGIGGELFF.

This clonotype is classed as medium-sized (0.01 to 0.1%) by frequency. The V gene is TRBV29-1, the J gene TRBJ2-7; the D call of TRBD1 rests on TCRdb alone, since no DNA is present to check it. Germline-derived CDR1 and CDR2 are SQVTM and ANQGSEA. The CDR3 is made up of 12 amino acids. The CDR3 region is CSVRQTGYEQYF.

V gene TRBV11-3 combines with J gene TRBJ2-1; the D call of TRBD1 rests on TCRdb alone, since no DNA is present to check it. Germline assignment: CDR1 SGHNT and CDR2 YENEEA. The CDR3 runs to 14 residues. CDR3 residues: CASSSPTDYNEQFF.

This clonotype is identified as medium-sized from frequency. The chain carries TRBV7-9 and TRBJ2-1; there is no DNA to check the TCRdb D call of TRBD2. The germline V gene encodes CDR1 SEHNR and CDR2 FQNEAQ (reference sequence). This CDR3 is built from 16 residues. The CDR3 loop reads CASSPPQRSSYNEQFF.

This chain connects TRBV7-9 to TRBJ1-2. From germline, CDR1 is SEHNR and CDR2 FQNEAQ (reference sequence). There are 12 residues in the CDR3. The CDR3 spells CASSFPMDGYTF.

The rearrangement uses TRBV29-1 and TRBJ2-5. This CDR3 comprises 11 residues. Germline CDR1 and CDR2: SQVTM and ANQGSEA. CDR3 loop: CSVDSGETQYF.

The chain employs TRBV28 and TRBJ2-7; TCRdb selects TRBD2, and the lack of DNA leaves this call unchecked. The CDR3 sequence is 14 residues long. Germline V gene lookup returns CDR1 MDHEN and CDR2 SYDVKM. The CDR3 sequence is CASSFAGTYYEQYF. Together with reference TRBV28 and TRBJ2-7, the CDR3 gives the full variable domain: DVKVTQSSRYLVKRTGEKVFLECVQDMDHENMFWYRQDPGLGLRLIYFSYDVKMKEKGDIPEGYSVSREKKERFSLILESASTNQTSMYLCASSFAGTYYEQYFGPGTRLTVT.

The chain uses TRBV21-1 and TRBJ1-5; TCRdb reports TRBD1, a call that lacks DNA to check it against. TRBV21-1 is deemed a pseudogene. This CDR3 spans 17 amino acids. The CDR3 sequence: CASSKFCEIRGNQPQHF.

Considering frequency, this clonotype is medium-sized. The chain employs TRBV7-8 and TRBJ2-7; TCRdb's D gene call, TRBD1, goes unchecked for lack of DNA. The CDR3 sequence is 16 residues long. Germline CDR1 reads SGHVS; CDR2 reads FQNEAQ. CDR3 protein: CASSLSEQGWFYEQYF.